The 29 T cell receptor beta chains presented below share a single source sample, sequenced in a study of PD-1 blockade in classical Hodgkin lymphoma. Method: immunoSEQ multiplex PCR; TCRdb's copy keeps in-frame clones and lacks some. Among 35,000 to 45,000 clones listed, about 89% were seen once. All the patients suffered relapse after autologous stem cell transplantation, and brentuximab vedotin exposure differed. The starting material was peripheral blood mononuclear cells (PBMCs), obtained at baseline. All receptors come from a human donor with classical Hodgkin lymphoma.

The rearrangement links TRBV9 to TRBJ2-3; 13 bases align to TRBD2. This CDR3 is 15 amino acids long. V lost 2 bases, J lost 6 bases, and 3 bases stayed unmatched. The germline gives CDR1 SGDLS, CDR2 YYNGEE. The CDR3 nucleotides are TGTGCCAGCAGCGTTGGGACTAGCGGGATTGATACGCAGTATTTT. It is translated as CASSVGTSGIDTQYF.

The chain recombines TRBV7-3 with TRBJ2-1, with 8 bases that match TRBD1. V shed 3 bases and J 3 bases; nucleotides not matched to a gene: 4. This CDR3 comprises 15 residues. CDR1 and CDR2 (germline): SGHTA, FQGTGA. This CDR3 reads CASSLVRGHYNEQFF. CDR3 coding DNA: TGTGCCAGCAGCTTGGTCAGGGGGCACTACAATGAGCAGTTCTTC.

V and J are TRBV7-6 and TRBJ2-1; the D gene is possibly TRBD1 (6 bases). The CDR3 spans 17 residues. Germline V lookup: CDR1 SGHVS, CDR2 FNYEAQ. The V gene lost 1 base and the J gene lost 7 bases, with 20 bases spanning the gap. The CDR3 sequence: CASSLVVAGEGWNEQFF. DNA of the CDR3: TGTGCCAGCAGCTTAGTGGTGGCAGGGGAAGGTTGGAATGAGCAGTTCTTC.

This chain joins TRBV7-3 and TRBJ2-1, with D possibly being TRBD2 (5 bases). V lost 1 base, J lost 10 bases, and 11 bases lay in between. The germline V gene has CDR1 SGHTA and CDR2 FQGTGA. CDR3 length: 13 amino acids. The CDR3 coding sequence is TGTGCCAGCAGCTTAAGGGGAGTCAGAGAGCAGTTCTTC. Translation: CASSLRGVREQFF.

This clone has a handful of counts. The chain employs TRBV4-1 and TRBJ2-5, with 14 bases matching TRBD2. Germline V gene lookup returns CDR1 MGHRA and CDR2 YSYEKL. The CDR3 has 18 residues. V shed 0 bases and J 3 bases; nucleotides not matched to a gene: 6. In DNA form, the CDR3 reads TGCGCCAGCAGCCAAGAGACTAGCGGGAGGGCCCATGAAGAGACCCAGTACTTC. As protein: CASSQETSGRAHEETQYF.

J is TRBJ1-4 and V is TRBV27; D may be TRBD1 (5 bases). V lost 1 base, J lost 0 bases, and 9 bases lay in between. Germline V CDR1 and CDR2: MNHEY, SMNVEV (reference sequence). The CDR3 spans 16 residues. The CDR3 is CASSLFGRATNEKLFF. In DNA form, the CDR3 reads TGTGCCAGCAGTTTATTTGGCAGGGCAACTAATGAAAAACTGTTTTTT.

The V gene is TRBV28, the J gene TRBJ1-5; D not resolved. CDR3 length: 15 residues. Trimming took off 7 bases at V and 4 bases at J, with 17 bases between the two ends. Germline V gene lookup returns CDR1 MDHEN and CDR2 SYDVKM. CDR3 DNA: TGTGCCAGCACCGGAGTTCAGAGGGTAAATCAGCCCCAGCATTTT. Residues: CASTGVQRVNQPQHF.

The chain is built from TRBV4-2 and TRBJ2-3, with 7 bases that match TRBD1. This CDR3 is built from 17 residues. Germline V gene data show CDR1 as LGHNA and CDR2 as YNFKEQ. J lost 3 bases, V lost 0 bases, and 9 bases had no gene match. The CDR3 here is CASSQDMPGGSTDTQYF. The DNA for the CDR3 is TGTGCCAGCAGCCAAGATATGCCAGGGGGAAGTACAGATACGCAGTATTTT.

This chain joins TRBV7-2 and TRBJ2-3; D perhaps matches TRBD2 (7 bases). Germline loops: CDR1 SGHTA, CDR2 FQGNSA. The CDR3 runs 15 residues. Trimming took 7 bases from V and 4 from J, leaving 18 bases between them. CDR3 DNA sequence: TGTGCCAGCACCCGATTCCGGGGGGCCCCAGATACGCAGTATTTT. It specifies CASTRFRGAPDTQYF.

This clone has only one observation. The gene calls are TRBV6-5 and TRBJ2-7; D may be TRBD1 or TRBD2 (5 bases each). The CDR3 consists of 16 residues. Trimming took off 2 bases at V and 0 bases at J, with 14 bases between the two ends. Germline CDR1 and CDR2: MNHEY and SVGAGI. This CDR3 reads CASSYRLSGTSYEQYF. As DNA, the CDR3 is TGTGCCAGCAGTTACCGCCTTTCAGGGACCTCCTACGAGCAGTACTTC.

In this sample, this clone turned up once. CDR3 sequence reads: CASSIGTSGYNEQFF. The CDR3 region has the DNA TGTGCCAGCAGCATTGGGACTAGCGGTTACAATGAGCAGTTCTTC. This sequence joins TRBV7-7 and TRBJ2-1; 11 positions match TRBD2. This CDR3 is built from 15 residues. From germline, CDR1 is SSHAT and CDR2 FNYEAQ (reference sequence). The ends lost 5 bases at V and 4 bases at J; junction bases unmatched: 4. Based on the CDR3 plus reference TRBV7-7 and TRBJ2-1, the full variable domain is GAGVSQSPRYKVTKRGQDVTLRCDPISSHATLYWYQQALGQGPEFLTYFNYEAQPDKSGLPSDRFSAERPEGSISTLTIQRTEQRDSAMYRCASSIGTSGYNEQFFGPGTRLTVL.

The chain links TRBV4-1 to TRBJ1-1; TRBD1 is a possible D gene (5 bases). The CDR3 has 13 residues. V gave up 0 bases and J gave up 8 bases, with 10 bases separating them. From germline, CDR1 is MGHRA and CDR2 YSYEKL. CDR3 nucleotide sequence: TGCGCCAGCAGCCAAGACCGACAGAACGAAGCTTTCTTT. Its protein product is CASSQDRQNEAFF.

The V gene is TRBV10-3, the J gene TRBJ2-3; D remains unclear. The CDR3 sequence is 15 residues long. Germline loops: CDR1 ENHRY, CDR2 SYGVKD. V was pared by 4 bases and J by 0 bases, with 11 bases between. DNA for the CDR3: TGTGCCATCAGTGGGATCCCTGTCAGCACAGATACGCAGTATTTT. It codes for CAISGIPVSTDTQYF.

J is TRBJ1-2 and V is TRBV7-6; TRBD1 agrees at 8 bases. This CDR3 contains 15 residues. The V gene's germline CDR1 is SGHVS and CDR2 FNYEAQ. The V and J ends lost 5 bases and 4 bases, in that order; junction bases with no gene match: 9. DNA for the CDR3: TGTGCCAGCAGCGCCCGGACAGGGAGGGGCTATGGCTACACCTTC. Residues: CASSARTGRGYGYTF.

This chain joins TRBV11-2 and TRBJ1-2; D not certain. CDR3 length: 13 residues. Trimming cost V 0 bases and J 4 bases, with 6 bases left between them. Per the germline V gene, CDR1 is SGHAT and CDR2 is FQNNGV. The CDR3 loop is CASSLDLVYGYTF. In nucleotides, the CDR3 is TGTGCCAGCAGCTTAGATCTTGTCTATGGCTACACCTTC.

The chain carries TRBV18 and TRBJ2-5; 8 nucleotides align to TRBD1. The J call may be wrong; the DNA end is better matched by TRBJ2-7. Looked up from germline, CDR1 is KGHSH and CDR2 is LQKENI. The CDR3 is 15 residues long. The CDR3 nucleotides are TGTGCCAGCTCGCTGGACAGGGCGCCTACCTACGAGCAGTACTTC. This encodes CASSLDRAPTYEQYF.

V and J are TRBV7-2 and TRBJ2-3, with D possibly being TRBD1 or TRBD2 (6 bases each). The germline gives CDR1 SGHTA, CDR2 FQGNSA. The CDR3 has 15 residues. Trimming pared 5 bases from V and 2 bases from J, leaving 14 bases between. The DNA for the CDR3 is TGTGCCAGCAGCGCCCCGGGGGCGCCCACAGATACGCAGTATTTT. This codes for CASSAPGAPTDTQYF.

The V gene is TRBV2, the J gene TRBJ2-2; unclear D gene. This CDR3 region has 15 residues. Germline CDR1 reads SNHLY; CDR2 reads FYNNEI. Trimming stripped 7 bases from V and 1 base from J, with 13 bases between. The CDR3 spells CASNKGTVNTGELFF. The CDR3, as DNA: TGTGCCAGCAACAAGGGAACAGTGAACACCGGGGAGCTGTTTTTT.

In DNA, the CDR3 is TGTGCCAGTAGCAGCCGGGACAGCTCCTACGAGCAGTACTTC. As protein: CASSSRDSSYEQYF. V gene TRBV19 combines with J gene TRBJ2-7; 7 nucleotides match TRBD1. V gave up 6 bases and J gave up 0 bases; unmatched junction bases: 5. Germline values: CDR1 LNHDA, CDR2 SQIVND (reference sequence). The CDR3 runs 14 residues. Variable domain in full (rest from reference TRBV19 and TRBJ2-7): DGGITQSPKYLFRKEGQNVTLSCEQNLNHDAMYWYRQDPGQGLRLIYYSQIVNDFQKGDIAEGYSVSREKKESFPLTVTSAQKNPTAFYLCASSSRDSSYEQYFGPGTRLTVT.

J is TRBJ1-5 and V is TRBV19, with a tentative D call TRBD1 (6 bases). Between the trimmed V and J ends, which lost 7 bases and 0 bases, there was a span of 22 bases. The CDR3 is 18 residues long. CDR1 and CDR2 (germline): LNHDA, SQIVND (reference sequence). CDR3 protein: CASTKGGTSTYSNQPQHF. The CDR3 DNA reads as TGTGCCAGTACCAAAGGGGGGACCTCCACTTATAGCAATCAGCCCCAGCATTTT. Complete variable domain (other parts from reference TRBV19 and TRBJ1-5): DGGITQSPKYLFRKEGQNVTLSCEQNLNHDAMYWYRQDPGQGLRLIYYSQIVNDFQKGDIAEGYSVSREKKESFPLTVTSAQKNPTAFYLCASTKGGTSTYSNQPQHFGDGTRLSIL.

The rearrangement uses TRBV19 and TRBJ1-5; D gene uncertain. V was clipped by 9 bases and J by 3 bases, with 9 bases between them. CDR1 LNHDA and CDR2 SQIVND come from the germline V gene (reference sequence). This CDR3 has 12 amino acids. CDR3 loop: CASSDLNQPQHF. The CDR3 DNA follows: TGTGCCAGCTCCGACCTCAATCAGCCCCAGCATTTT.

V usage is TRBV7-9 and J usage is TRBJ1-4; D gene ambiguous. Germline lookup yields CDR1 SEHNR and CDR2 FQNEAQ (reference sequence). The V end lost 5 bases, the J end lost 8 bases, and 15 bases lay between the germline ends. The CDR3 has 14 amino acids. For the CDR3, the DNA is TGTGCCAGCAGCCCCGACTACAGATTCGAAAAACTGTTTTTT. The encoded protein is CASSPDYRFEKLFF. Filled out from reference TRBV7-9 and TRBJ1-4, the complete variable domain reads DTGVSQNPRHKITKRGQNVTFRCDPISEHNRLYWYRQTLGQGPEFLTYFQNEAQLEKSRLLSDRFSAERPKGSFSTLEIQRTEQGDSAMYLCASSPDYRFEKLFFGSGTQLSVL.

This chain joins TRBV9 and TRBJ2-5, with 8 bases matching TRBD2. The V and J ends lost 4 bases and 5 bases, in that order; junction bases with no gene match: 7. CDR1 and CDR2 from the germline V gene are SGDLS and YYNGEE. The CDR3 sequence is 14 residues long. CDR3 residues: CASSPRSGGETQYF. For the CDR3, the DNA is TGTGCCAGCAGCCCCAGATCGGGGGGGGAGACCCAGTACTTC. Filled out from reference TRBV9 and TRBJ2-5, the complete variable domain reads DSGVTQTPKHLITATGQRVTLRCSPRSGDLSVYWYQQSLDQGLQFLIQYYNGEERAKGNILERFSAQQFPDLHSELNLSSLELGDSALYFCASSPRSGGETQYFGPGTRLLVL.

The CDR3 spells CASSPRGGSQETQYF. For the CDR3, the DNA is TGTGCCAGCTCACCACGAGGCGGCAGCCAAGAGACCCAGTACTTC. The chain has TRBV18 and TRBJ2-5; D gene uncertain. This CDR3 region has 15 residues. Germline lookup yields CDR1 KGHSH and CDR2 LQKENI. V lost 1 base and J lost 1, with 10 bases in between.

This chain uses TRBV9 with TRBJ2-1; D call uncertain. The CDR3 is 14 amino acids. Trimming cost V 1 base and J 1 base, with 6 bases left between them. Germline values: CDR1 SGDLS, CDR2 YYNGEE. CDR3 protein: CASSVLGSYNEQFF. DNA for the CDR3: TGTGCCAGCAGCGTATTGGGATCCTACAATGAGCAGTTCTTC.

The table lists this clone with a count of one. This chain uses TRBV6-6 with TRBJ2-1; 9 bases align to TRBD2. CDR1 and CDR2 (germline): MNHNY, SVGAGI (reference sequence). CDR3 size: 16 residues. Trimming took 0 bases from V and 4 from J; bases not matched to a gene: 4. The CDR3 region is CASSYSVAGGYNEQFF. The DNA of the CDR3 is TGTGCCAGCAGTTACTCCGTGGCGGGGGGGTACAATGAGCAGTTCTTC.

The rearrangement links TRBV5-1 to TRBJ1-1, with no clear D. Germline lookup yields CDR1 SGHRS and CDR2 YFSETQ. Between the trimmed V and J ends, which lost 3 bases and 5 bases, there was a span of 14 bases. CDR3 length equals 14 residues. The CDR3 DNA follows: TGCGCCAGCAGCTCGGGTGACCCCGGGACTGAAGCTTTCTTT. Its translation is CASSSGDPGTEAFF. The whole variable domain, filled in from reference TRBV5-1 and TRBJ1-1, reads KAGVTQTPRYLIKTRGQQVTLSCSPISGHRSVSWYQQTPGQGLQFLFEYFSETQRNKGNFPGRFSGRQFSNSRSEMNVSTLELGDSALYLCASSSGDPGTEAFFGQGTRLTVV.

This clone was seen a single time. The J gene is TRBJ2-1, the V gene TRBV7-9, with D perhaps TRBD2 (6 bases). The V gene's germline CDR1 is SEHNR and CDR2 FQNEAQ (reference sequence). This CDR3 is 16 amino acids long. Trimming took 4 bases from V and 0 from J, leaving 13 bases between them. The CDR3 reads CASSSRPGLSYNEQFF. The CDR3 bases are TGTGCCAGCAGCTCTCGACCGGGACTCTCCTACAATGAGCAGTTCTTC.

This chain links TRBV7-3 with TRBJ2-7; D might be TRBD2 (6 bases). The CDR3 covers 13 residues. CDR1 and CDR2 (germline): SGHTA, FQGTGA. V lost 1 base, J lost 7 bases, and 11 bases lay in between. DNA for the CDR3: TGTGCCAGCAGCTTAATGGGAGGTCGGGAGCAGTACTTC. It codes for CASSLMGGREQYF.